The clone carrying this T cell receptor beta chain was observed at least ten times. The antigen remains undetermined. TCRdb ran MiXCR on the 5' RACE reads and lists one entry per CDR3 protein. The sample includes some 130,000 distinct CDR3 sequences, around 8.5% of them seen just once. This sample was included in a study of CD8 T cells in ankylosing spondylitis. Findings and limits, study-wide: Earlier work had already found some motif variants in reactive arthritis synovial fluid and blood. Disease-linked clones reportedly concentrated significantly in matched ankylosing spondylitis synovial fluid.

The clonotype was recovered from a male donor with ankylosing spondylitis or in good health (not recorded which). The sequencing sample was made of blood, either unsorted or a sorted T cell fraction (not recorded which).

DNA for the CDR3: TGTGCCAGCAGGAGAGGGACAGGGGACACCGGGGAGCTGTTTTTT. Amino acids: CASRRGTGDTGELFF. The chain links TRBV12-3 or TRBV12-4 to TRBJ2-2, with 10 bases lining up with TRBD1. The CDR3 totals 15 residues. With V trimmed by 6 bases and J by 3 bases, 4 bases remained unmatched.